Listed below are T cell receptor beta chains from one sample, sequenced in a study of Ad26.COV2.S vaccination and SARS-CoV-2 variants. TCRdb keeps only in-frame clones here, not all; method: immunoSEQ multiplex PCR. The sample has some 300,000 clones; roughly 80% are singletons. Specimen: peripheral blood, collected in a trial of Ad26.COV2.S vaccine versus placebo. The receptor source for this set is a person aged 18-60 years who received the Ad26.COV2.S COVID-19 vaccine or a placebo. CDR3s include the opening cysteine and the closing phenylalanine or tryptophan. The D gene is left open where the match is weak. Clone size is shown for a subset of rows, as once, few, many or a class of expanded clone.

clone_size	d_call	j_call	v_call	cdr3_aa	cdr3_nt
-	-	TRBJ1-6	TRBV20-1	CSPWWNSPLHF	TGCAGTCCTTGGTGGAATTCACCCCTCCACTTT
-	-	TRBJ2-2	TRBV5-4	CASSLDHTTGELFF	TGTGCCAGCAGCTTGGACCATACCACCGGGGAGCTGTTTTTT
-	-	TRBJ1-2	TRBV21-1	CASSPRRDRNYGYTF	TGTGCCAGCAGCCCCCGAAGGGATCGAAACTATGGCTACACCTTC
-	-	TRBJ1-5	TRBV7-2	CASSFSKDQPQHF	TGTGCCAGCAGCTTCTCCAAGGATCAGCCCCAGCATTTT
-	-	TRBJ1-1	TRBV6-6	CASSYSVGRSNTEAFF	TGTGCCAGCAGTTACTCGGTGGGCAGATCGAACACTGAAGCTTTCTTT
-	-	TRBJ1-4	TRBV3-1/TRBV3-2	CASSQDSGEVREKLFF	TGTGCCAGCAGCCAAGATTCCGGAGAAGTGAGGGAAAAACTGTTTTTT
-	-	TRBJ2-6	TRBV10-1	CASSPSGANVLTF	TGCGCCAGCAGTCCTTCTGGGGCCAACGTCCTGACTTTC
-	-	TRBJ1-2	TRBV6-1	CASSDARGGVYGYTF	TGTGCCAGCAGTGACGCAAGGGGAGGGGTCTATGGCTACACCTTC
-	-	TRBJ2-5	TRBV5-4	CASSFDRETQYF	TGTGCCAGCAGCTTCGATCGGGAGACCCAGTACTTC
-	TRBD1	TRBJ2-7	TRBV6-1	CASSASGWDRSYEQYF	TGTGCCAGCAGTGCCTCAGGTTGGGACAGATCCTACGAGCAGTACTTC
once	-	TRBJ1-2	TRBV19	CASSIDIVRATGYGYTF	TGTGCCAGTAGTATAGATATAGTTCGGGCGACGGGCTATGGCTACACCTTC
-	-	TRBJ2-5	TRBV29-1	CSVTDRWETQYF	TGCAGCGTTACGGACAGATGGGAGACCCAGTACTTC
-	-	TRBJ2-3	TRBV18	CASSPMRQGGSTDTQYF	TGTGCCAGCTCACCGATGCGGCAGGGGGGTAGCACAGATACGCAGTATTTT
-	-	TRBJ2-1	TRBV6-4	CASSDRGRRDEQFF	TGTGCCAGCAGTGACCGGGGGCGTCGGGATGAGCAGTTCTTC
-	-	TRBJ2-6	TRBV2	CASSETGANVLTF	TGTGCCAGCAGTGAAACTGGGGCCAACGTCCTGACTTTC